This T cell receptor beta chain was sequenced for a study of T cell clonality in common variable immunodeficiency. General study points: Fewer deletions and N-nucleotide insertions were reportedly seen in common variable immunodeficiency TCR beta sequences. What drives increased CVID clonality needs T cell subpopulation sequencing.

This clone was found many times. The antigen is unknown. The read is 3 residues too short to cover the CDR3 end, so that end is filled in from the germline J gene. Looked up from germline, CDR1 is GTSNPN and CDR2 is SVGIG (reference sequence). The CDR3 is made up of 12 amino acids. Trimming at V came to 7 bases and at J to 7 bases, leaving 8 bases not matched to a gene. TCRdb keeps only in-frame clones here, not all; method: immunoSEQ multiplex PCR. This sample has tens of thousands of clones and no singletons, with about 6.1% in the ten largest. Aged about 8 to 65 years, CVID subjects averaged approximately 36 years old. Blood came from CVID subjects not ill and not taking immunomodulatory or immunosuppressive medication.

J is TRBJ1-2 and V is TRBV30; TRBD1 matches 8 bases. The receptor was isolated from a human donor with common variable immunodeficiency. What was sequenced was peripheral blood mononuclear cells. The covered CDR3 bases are TGTGCCTACCCCAACAGGGGGGGTGGC. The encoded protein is CAYPNRGGG. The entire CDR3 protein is CAYPNRGGGYTF.